The text below deals with one T cell receptor beta chain. What it recognizes is unknown. CDR1 is MGHDK and CDR2 is SYGVNS in the germline V gene. The junction had 12 bases not matched to a gene; V was cut back by 8 bases and J by 0 bases. This CDR3 contains 19 residues. The data are from a study of CD8 T cells in Susac syndrome. Study results and caveats: It was acknowledged by the study that relatively few individuals were included in its TCR sequencing and HLA analysis.

The authors reverse transcribed roughly 0.5 to 1 ug RNA with random hexamers. The amplification used immunoSEQ multiplex PCR on TCR beta CDR3; it spanned 54 Vbeta and 13 Jbeta. A single record per CDR3 protein comes from TCRdb applying MiXCR to the immunoSEQ multiplex PCR reads. The sample records approximately 83,000 distinct CDR3 sequences, about 94% being singletons. The J gene is TRBJ2-6, the V gene TRBV25-1, with TRBD1 matching over 11 bases. The sequence came from a human donor with Susac syndrome. Specimen: CD8+ T cells from PBMCs. The CDR3 spells CASAHPSGTGGSGANVLTF. In nucleotides, the CDR3 is TGTGCCAGCGCTCACCCTTCCGGGACAGGGGGCTCTGGGGCCAACGTCCTGACTTTC.